The 31 T cell receptor beta chains below come from one sample, sequenced in a study of human T cells and chemical hapten exposure. TCRdb called the RACE reads again in MiXCR, with one record for every CDR3 protein. The sample lists more than 85,000 distinct CDR3 sequences; 8.5% were seen once. This sample's time point: pre-sensitization, week 0. Noted treatment: therapeutic diphenylcyclopropenone sensitization with weekly scalp DPC. Sample: whole blood, taken in connection with sensitization to the hapten diphenylcyclopropenone (DPC). Receptors originate from a man aged 35 to 55 with alopecia areata. Some clones in this sample may be carry-over from other donors' samples.

This clonotype was recorded a few times. The V and J genes are TRBV6-2 or TRBV6-3 and TRBJ2-7; 8 bases are shared with TRBD1. This CDR3 spans 17 amino acids. J gave up 3 bases and V 2 bases, and 12 bases lay outside the gene matches. CDR1 and CDR2 (germline): MNHEY, SVGEGT. DNA for the CDR3: TGTGCCAGCAGTTACCCCATAGGACAGGGCATGCACTACGAGCAGTACGTC. This encodes CASSYPIGQGMHYEQYV.

V is TRBV12-5 and J is TRBJ2-1, with no clear D. V lost 5 bases and J lost 7, with 6 bases in between. The CDR3 consists of 11 residues. Germline CDR1 reads LGHNT; CDR2 reads FRNRAP. The CDR3 DNA reads as TGTGCTAGTGGTCTAATGAATGAGCAGTTCTTC. It specifies CASGLMNEQFF.

V gene TRBV6-6 combines with J gene TRBJ2-3; the D gene is possibly TRBD1 (5 bases). V lost 2 bases to trimming and J lost 6 bases, with 12 bases between them. The CDR3 spans 14 residues. Germline lookup yields CDR1 MNHNY and CDR2 SVGAGI (reference sequence). The CDR3, as DNA: TGTGCCAGCAGTTACGACAGTACAGAGGATACGCAGTATTTT. This translates into CASSYDSTEDTQYF.

This chain uses TRBV7-8 with TRBJ2-3; a weak D match, TRBD2 (6 bases). Trimming pared 5 bases from V and 3 bases from J, leaving 21 bases between. The CDR3 runs 17 residues. Germline V lookup: CDR1 SGHVS, CDR2 FQNEAQ. The DNA for the CDR3 is TGTGCCAGCAGCCCAGGGACTTCTCTATGGGGGACAGATACGCAGTATTTT. This codes for CASSPGTSLWGTDTQYF.

This clonotype was picked up many times. This chain uses TRBV3-1 with TRBJ2-2; D might be TRBD1 (6 bases). Germline CDR1 LGHDT, CDR2 YNNKEL (reference sequence). This CDR3 comprises 14 residues. V lost 4 bases and J lost 5, with 11 bases in between. The CDR3 nucleotides read TGTGCCAGCAGCCCACAGGGTCGAACCGGGGAGCTGTTTTTT. This codes for CASSPQGRTGELFF.

This chain links TRBV5-1 with TRBJ2-5; 7 nucleotides line up with TRBD1. This CDR3 spans 13 amino acids. The V gene's germline CDR1 is SGHRS and CDR2 YFSETQ. The V and J ends lost 6 bases and 4 bases, in that order; junction bases with no gene match: 6. CDR3 loop: CASNRGGGETQYF. The CDR3 bases are TGCGCCAGCAACAGGGGCGGAGGAGAGACCCAGTACTTC. The full variable domain, rest sourced from reference TRBV5-1 and TRBJ2-5, is KAGVTQTPRYLIKTRGQQVTLSCSPISGHRSVSWYQQTPGQGLQFLFEYFSETQRNKGNFPGRFSGRQFSNSRSEMNVSTLELGDSALYLCASNRGGGETQYFGPGTRLLVL.

This clonotype appeared many times. The chain couples TRBV5-1 to TRBJ1-2; 7 nucleotides agree with TRBD1. This CDR3 spans 14 amino acids. CDR1 is SGHRS, CDR2 YFSETQ, per germline. Losses at the gene ends were 0 bases for V and 6 bases for J; bases not matched to a gene: 5. The DNA of the CDR3 is TGCGCCAGCAGCTTGGTGGCAGGGGGGGATGGCTACACCTTC. Its translation is CASSLVAGGDGYTF.

The chain is built from TRBV6-5 and TRBJ1-3; no reliable D call. There are 15 residues in the CDR3. Germline V CDR1 and CDR2: MNHEY, SVGAGI. V was clipped by 0 bases and J by 0 bases, with 6 bases between them. The CDR3 DNA reads as TGTGCCAGCAGTTACTCTGGCAGCTCTGGAAACACCATATATTTT. Translating it yields CASSYSGSSGNTIYF.

This clonotype was counted between two and nine times. The V and J genes are TRBV20-1 and TRBJ1-2, with D uncertain. V was cut by 6 bases and J by 6 bases, with 5 bases left in between. Germline CDR1 reads DFQATT; CDR2 reads SNEGSKA (reference sequence). This CDR3 has 9 residues. CDR3 coding DNA: TGCAGTGCGGGAGATGGCTACACCTTC. It encodes CSAGDGYTF.

The chain joins TRBV6-6 to TRBJ2-7, with TRBD2 identical over 7 bases. The CDR3 has 13 amino acids. CDR1 and CDR2 (germline): MNHNY, SVGAGI (reference sequence). V was clipped by 7 bases and J by 3 bases; unmatched bases: 6. CDR3 sequence: CASNTAGDYEQYV. CDR3 coding DNA: TGTGCCAGCAATACCGCGGGGGACTACGAGCAGTACGTC.

This clonotype showed up many times. V is TRBV29-1 and J is TRBJ1-5; no reliable D call. The CDR3 spans 12 residues. The V gene lost 6 bases and the J gene lost 4 bases, with 10 bases spanning the gap. In germline, CDR1 is SQVTM, CDR2 ANQGSEA. Here the CDR3 reads CSVGGINQPQHF. The CDR3, as DNA: TGCAGCGTCGGAGGTATAAATCAGCCCCAGCATTTT.

This clonotype appeared many times. This chain uses TRBV5-1 with TRBJ2-7; 9 nucleotides align to TRBD1. V was clipped by 0 bases and J by 5 bases; unmatched bases: 18. CDR3 size: 19 residues. From germline, CDR1 is SGHRS and CDR2 YFSETQ. CDR3 coding DNA: TGCGCCAGCAGCTTGGTTAGCGACGGCCGGGACAGGGTAACGAACGAGCAGTACGTC. Its protein product is CASSLVSDGRDRVTNEQYV.

A few counts support this clonotype. The chain is built from TRBV6-2 or TRBV6-3 and TRBJ1-5, with D possibly TRBD1 on 5 matching bases. The CDR3 runs 15 residues. V lost 4 bases and J 9 bases, leaving 19 bases between the germline ends. CDR1 MNHEY and CDR2 SVGEGT come from the germline V gene. CDR3 nucleotides: TGTGCCAGCAGTTTCCAGGGTGGAGAATTTGGGCCCCAGCATTTT. Protein product: CASSFQGGEFGPQHF.

The sample holds many counts of this clonotype. V and J are TRBV5-1 and TRBJ2-1; 10 nucleotides align to TRBD2. Germline V gene sequence: CDR1 SGHRS, CDR2 YFSETQ. The CDR3 is made up of 15 amino acids. The V gene end was trimmed by 0 bases and the J gene end by 8 bases; junction bases not matched to a gene: 5. The CDR3 nucleotides are TGCGCCAGCAGCTTGGGTCTAGCGGGAGCCCATGAGCAGTTCTTC. Its translation is CASSLGLAGAHEQFF.

This clonotype was seen ten or more times. V gene TRBV27 combines with J gene TRBJ2-1; TRBD1 is a possible D gene (6 bases). Trimming stripped 2 bases from V and 6 bases from J, with 14 bases between. The CDR3 extends over 15 amino acids. Germline loops: CDR1 MNHEY, CDR2 SMNVEV (reference sequence). The CDR3 spells CASSLLGHRVNEQFF. The CDR3 bases are TGTGCCAGCAGTTTACTGGGGCACAGGGTCAATGAGCAGTTCTTC.

This clonotype was recorded at least ten times. The chain links TRBV28 to TRBJ1-2; D not resolved. Trimming removed 4 bases from V and 3 bases from J, with 12 bases in between. In germline, CDR1 is MDHEN, CDR2 SYDVKM. The CDR3 is 14 residues long. DNA of the CDR3: TGTGCCAGCAGTTCGGCCGGGTCGGACTATGGCTACACCTTC. It encodes CASSSAGSDYGYTF.

The chain recombines TRBV12-3 or TRBV12-4 with TRBJ1-2; a possible D gene is TRBD1 (5 bases). Trimming shortened V by 4 bases and J by 8 bases, and 14 bases separated the two germline ends. CDR3 size: 13 residues. The CDR3 coding sequence is TGTGCCAGCAGTTCCGGGGCTGGGGACGGCTACACCTTC. The encoded protein is CASSSGAGDGYTF.

The J gene is TRBJ2-1, the V gene TRBV28; a weak D match, TRBD1 (5 bases). There are 15 residues in the CDR3. Germline CDR1 MDHEN, CDR2 SYDVKM. V shed 1 base and J shed 8 bases, with 15 bases lying between them. DNA of the CDR3: TGTGCCAGCAGTTTATTCAGGGATCCCACCGATGAGCAGTTCTTC. This gives the protein CASSLFRDPTDEQFF.

Ten or more counts support this clonotype. The genes are TRBV29-1 and TRBJ2-5; a possible D gene is TRBD2 (6 bases). This CDR3 comprises 13 residues. V shed 8 bases and J shed 6 bases, with 19 bases lying between them. Germline V gives CDR1 SQVTM, CDR2 ANQGSEA. CDR3 sequence reads: CSCLKGAGKTQYF. Written as DNA, the CDR3 is TGCAGCTGTTTAAAAGGGGCGGGGAAGACCCAGTACTTC. Full variable domain (remainder filled in from reference TRBV29-1 and TRBJ2-5): SAVISQKPSRDICQRGTSLTIQCQVDSQVTMMFWYRQQPGQSLTLIATANQGSEATYESGFVIDKFPISRPNLTFSTLTVSNMSPEDSSIYLCSCLKGAGKTQYFGPGTRLLVL.

This clonotype showed up many times. The CDR3 here is CASSPPGSSYEQYF. In DNA form, the CDR3 reads TGTGCCAGCAGCCCCCCAGGGAGCTCCTACGAGCAGTACTTC. The chain carries TRBV28 and TRBJ2-7; D assignment may be TRBD1 or TRBD2 (5 bases each). V was pared by 6 bases and J by 0 bases, with 12 bases between. The V gene's germline CDR1 is MDHEN and CDR2 SYDVKM. The CDR3 runs to 14 residues.

This clonotype was seen more than once but under ten times. This chain uses TRBV5-6 with TRBJ2-7, with D uncertain. V was pared by 4 bases and J by 3 bases, with 14 bases between. The CDR3 totals 14 residues. CDR1 is SGHDT and CDR2 is YYEEEE in the germline V gene. CDR3 nucleotide sequence: TGTGCCAGCAGCGCGAGGACGCCGTACTACGAGCAGTACTTC. It encodes CASSARTPYYEQYF.

V gene TRBV10-3 combines with J gene TRBJ2-3; 8 positions match TRBD2. The CDR3 totals 14 residues. After removal of 3 bases from V and 2 bases from J, the junction contained 1 base not matched to a gene. The germline gives CDR1 ENHRY, CDR2 SYGVKD. As DNA, the CDR3 is TGTGCCATCAGTGACGGGAGGGCCACAGATACGCAGTATTTT. It encodes CAISDGRATDTQYF.

This chain links TRBV6-6 with TRBJ2-5, with D perhaps assigned TRBD1 or TRBD2 (7 bases each). The CDR3 is 13 residues long. Germline V gene lookup returns CDR1 MNHNY and CDR2 SVGAGI (reference sequence). Trimming took 4 bases from V and 6 from J, leaving 12 bases between them. The CDR3 here is CASSSRGGQTQYF. The CDR3 coding sequence is TGTGCCAGCAGTTCCAGGGGGGGACAGACCCAGTACTTC.

This clonotype occurred a few times. The V call is TRBV14, the J call TRBJ2-7, with 7 bases identical to TRBD1. The V gene's germline CDR1 is SGHDN and CDR2 FVKESK. The CDR3 consists of 14 residues. V shed 6 bases, J shed 4 bases, and the junction held 9 bases outside the gene matches. The CDR3 loop is CASSLIGTVYEQYF. The CDR3 DNA reads as TGTGCCAGCAGTCTCATCGGGACAGTTTACGAGCAGTACTTC. The variable domain in full, with the rest retrieved from reference TRBV14 and TRBJ2-7, is EAGVTQFPSHSVIEKGQTVTLRCDPISGHDNLYWYRRVMGKEIKFLLHFVKESKQDESGMPNNRFLAERTGGTYSTLKVQPAELEDSGVYFCASSLIGTVYEQYFGPGTRLTVT.

This clonotype was counted ten times or more. This chain links TRBV30 with TRBJ1-6, with D hard to call. This CDR3 spans 12 amino acids. V was clipped by 1 base and J by 10 bases, with 8 bases between them. In germline, CDR1 is GTSNPN, CDR2 SVGIG (reference sequence). The CDR3: CAWSERYSPLHF. The CDR3, as DNA: TGTGCCTGGAGTGAAAGGTACTCACCCCTCCACTTT.

This clonotype was detected ten times or more. The chain has TRBV29-1 and TRBJ2-7, with TRBD1 matching over 12 bases. CDR1 is SQVTM, CDR2 ANQGSEA, per germline. V lost 7 bases, J lost 4 bases, and 11 bases stayed unmatched. The CDR3 consists of 15 residues. The CDR3 DNA reads as TGCAGCGCCCCGACTGGGACAGGGGGCGGGTACGAGCAGTACGTC. It encodes CSAPTGTGGGYEQYV.

This clonotype was seen ten or more times. This chain uses TRBV9 with TRBJ1-6, with 9 bases identical to TRBD1. The CDR3 consists of 16 residues. Trimming cost V 3 bases and J 7 bases; bases outside gene matches: 8. Germline V gene lookup returns CDR1 SGDLS and CDR2 YYNGEE. Written as DNA, the CDR3 is TGTGCCAGCAGCGAAACCGGACAGGGGAGAAATTCACCCCTCCACTTT. It yields the protein CASSETGQGRNSPLHF.

V usage is TRBV20-1 and J usage is TRBJ2-3; either TRBD1 or TRBD2 may fit D (6 bases each). This CDR3 is 15 amino acids long. Trimming shortened V by 4 bases and J by 6 bases, and 20 bases separated the two germline ends. Germline V gene data show CDR1 as DFQATT and CDR2 as SNEGSKA (reference sequence). DNA for the CDR3: TGCAGTGCTAAAAATCAGGAGGGGGAGGCTGATACGCAGTATTTT. Translated, it gives CSAKNQEGEADTQYF.

This clonotype was recorded at least ten times. The CDR3 region has the DNA TGTGCCAGCAGTCTGCGGACGGGGCATCAGCCCCAGCATTTT. Translation: CASSLRTGHQPQHF. J is TRBJ1-5 and V is TRBV28; weak D call: TRBD1 (5 bases). Trimming cost V 5 bases and J 5 bases, with 13 bases left between them. This CDR3 has 14 residues. CDR1 and CDR2 from the germline V gene are MDHEN and SYDVKM. Combining the CDR3 with reference TRBV28 and TRBJ1-5 gives the whole variable domain DVKVTQSSRYLVKRTGEKVFLECVQDMDHENMFWYRQDPGLGLRLIYFSYDVKMKEKGDIPEGYSVSREKKERFSLILESASTNQTSMYLCASSLRTGHQPQHFGDGTRLSIL.

This clonotype was counted many times. J is TRBJ1-3 and V is TRBV20-1; tentatively, D is TRBD1 (5 bases). From germline, CDR1 is DFQATT and CDR2 SNEGSKA (reference sequence). This CDR3 is 14 amino acids long. Trimming pared 4 bases from V and 4 bases from J, leaving 14 bases between. The CDR3 nucleotides are TGCAGTGCTAAGGTCAGGGAATTAGGAAACACCATATATTTT. This translates into CSAKVRELGNTIYF.

The chain is built from TRBV29-1 and TRBJ2-3, with TRBD2 matching over 13 bases. This CDR3 comprises 15 residues. J gave up 6 bases and V 6 bases, and 9 bases lay outside the gene matches. Germline CDR1 reads SQVTM; CDR2 reads ANQGSEA. The CDR3 nucleotides read TGCAGCGTCGGAAGACTAGCGGGAGGAGTGGATACGCAGTATTTT. As protein: CSVGRLAGGVDTQYF.